This T cell receptor (beta chain) appears in the sequencing data of a study of cytomegalovirus exposure and HLA in healthy donors. The study ran its PCR with 60 Vbeta and 13 Jbeta primers. Only in-frame clones appear in the TCRdb table, and some are missing; sequencing was by immunoSEQ multiplex PCR. This sample has some 130,000 clones, with over 70% found just once. Of note for this clone: A read error may account for a junction end that differs from germline.

Germline V gene lookup returns CDR1 SEHNR and CDR2 FQNEAQ (reference sequence). This CDR3 spans 14 amino acids. Specimen: PBMCs. J is TRBJ2-7 and V is TRBV7-9; the D gene is possibly TRBD1 (5 bases). The sequence derives from a woman in her forties in good health and CMV-seronegative. In DNA form, the CDR3 reads TGTACCAGCAGCCGAGGAGACAGTTCCTACGAGCAGTACTTC. Translation gives CTSSRGDSSYEQYF.